One sample yielded the 4 T cell receptor beta chains listed below, sequenced in a study of vaccination and CD4 T cells after COVID-19. Treatment defined: approximately nine-day PBMC culture with coronavirus spike peptide pools or control peptides (ViraFEST assay). According to the study, CD4+ T cells from the unexposed donor were gathered ahead of the COVID-19 pandemic (2011-2018). Their antigen targets remain unknown. Cultured CD4+ T cell DNA was sequenced using the Oncomine TCR Beta short-read assay. TCRdb re-called the PCR reads through MiXCR, storing one row per CDR3 protein. The sample records thousands of distinct CDR3 sequences, 60% being singletons. The sequencing input was CD4+ T cells from blood, cultured in vitro. All receptors come from a human donor in good health.

This clonotype has a handful of counts. The chain is built from TRBV20-1 and TRBJ1-1, with TRBD1 identical over 7 bases. CDR1 DFQATT and CDR2 SNEGSKA come from the germline V gene (reference sequence). Trimming took 5 bases from V and 4 from J; bases not matched to a gene: 13. The CDR3 loop spans 15 amino acids. CDR3 DNA: TGCAGTGCTGCGTACAGGGGAAGTGAGATCACTGAAGCTTTCTTT. Translated, it gives CSAAYRGSEITEAFF.

The V and J genes are TRBV6-1 and TRBJ1-1; unclear D gene. V lost 3 bases to trimming and J lost 5 bases, with 16 bases between them. The CDR3 runs to 15 residues. Germline V gene data show CDR1 as MNHNS and CDR2 as SASEGT. CDR3 DNA: TGTGCCAGCAGTGACCGCCGGAGCGGATTGACTGAAGCTTTCTTT. It translates to CASSDRRSGLTEAFF.

The rearrangement uses TRBV18 and TRBJ2-7; D is ambiguous. Germline-derived CDR1 and CDR2 are KGHSH and LQKENI. This CDR3 contains 11 residues. The germline V and J ends were trimmed by 5 bases and 8 bases, with 10 bases remaining between them. The CDR3 coding sequence is TGTGCCAGCTCAGCGGACCATAAGCAGTACTTC. This encodes CASSADHKQYF. The variable domain in full, with the rest retrieved from reference TRBV18 and TRBJ2-7, is NAGVMQNPRHLVRRRGQEARLRCSPMKGHSHVYWYRQLPEEGLKFMVYLQKENIIDESGMPKERFSAEFPKEGPSILRIQQVVRGDSAAYFCASSADHKQYFGPGTRLTVT.

The V gene is TRBV27, the J gene TRBJ2-5, with a possible D match to TRBD2 (5 bases). Per germline, CDR1 MNHEY and CDR2 SMNVEV (reference sequence). CDR3 size: 12 residues. The ends were cut back, 9 bases at V and 3 bases at J, with 11 bases in the middle. In DNA form, the CDR3 reads TGTGCCAGTGGGAGAACGGAAGAGACCCAGTACTTC. It yields the protein CASGRTEETQYF.